This entry describes one T cell receptor (beta chain). Its antigen is unidentified. A much larger clonotype is one base distant, so this may be a read error. The data are from a study of CD8+CD57+ T cells in acquired aplastic anemia. CD8+CD57+ cell expansion, shown by flow cytometry, had occurred in the patients selected for sequencing. Once CD8+CD57+ cells had been bead-enriched, they gave a mean 1.6 ug DNA. Genomic DNA acted as the template from which TCR beta VDJ combination and CDR3 sequence profiling were carried out. TCRdb re-called the reads with MiXCR, one entry per CDR3 protein. Of about 20,000 distinct CDR3 sequences listed, 30% to 40% are singletons. Study-wide points: Patients' CD8+CD57+ cells proved less diverse than their total CD4+ and CD8+ pools, researchers found.

The clonotype originates from a human donor with aplastic anemia. The specimen sequenced was CD8+CD57+ T cells sorted from PBMCs. Subset meaning: bead-enriched CD8+CD57+ effector memory T cells from SAA patients.

The CDR3 bases are TGTGCCAGCAGTCCTAACTCCTTCGAGCAGTACTTC. Its protein product is CASSPNSFEQYF. The rearrangement uses TRBV28 and TRBJ2-7; no clear D gene. Per the germline V gene, CDR1 is MDHEN and CDR2 is SYDVKM. The CDR3 is made up of 12 amino acids.